The 28 T cell receptor beta chains below were found in one sample sequenced in a study of T cells in Graves' hyperthyroidism and ophthalmopathy. The investigators amplified TCR beta CDR3 regions from RNA transcripts. An initial round of RT-PCR targeting the TCR CDR3 relied on the HTBI primer set. MiXCR, run by TCRdb on the multiplex PCR reads, gives a single entry per CDR3 protein. This sample carries roughly 400,000 distinct CDR3 sequences, roughly 25% of them seen once, and the ten largest clones take 70% to 75%. The material sequenced was blood. The receptors come from a man aged 50 or older with Graves' hyperthyroidism.

This clonotype was observed a handful of times. The chain combines TRBV19 with TRBJ2-7, with 7 bases that match TRBD1. The V gene's germline CDR1 is LNHDA and CDR2 SQIVND (reference sequence). This CDR3 has 14 amino acids. Germline trimming cut 6 bases from V and 0 bases from J; bases unmatched to any gene: 5. For the CDR3, the DNA is TGTGCCAGTAGCCCCGGGACAGTCTCCTACGAGCAGTACTTC. Residues: CASSPGTVSYEQYF.

The chain couples TRBV11-2 to TRBJ1-2; 8 bases line up with TRBD1. The J segment lost 7 bases and the V segment lost 5 bases, leaving 6 bases of the junction unmatched. The CDR3 sequence is 13 residues long. Germline CDR1 is SGHAT and CDR2 is FQNNGV. The CDR3 spells CASSVTGVSGYTF. CDR3 in DNA: TGTGCCAGCAGCGTGACAGGGGTTTCTGGCTACACCTTC.

At least ten counts were recorded for this clonotype. V gene TRBV6-1 combines with J gene TRBJ2-3; 10 nucleotides align to TRBD2. The CDR3 length is 15 residues. J gave up 4 bases and V 5 bases, and 6 bases lay outside the gene matches. Germline assignment: CDR1 MNHNS and CDR2 SASEGT. CDR3 nucleotides: TGTGCCAGCAGTAGAACTAGCGGGAAAGCAGATACGCAGTATTTT. It specifies CASSRTSGKADTQYF.

The genes are TRBV28 and TRBJ2-3; D perhaps matches TRBD2 (5 bases). Looked up from germline, CDR1 is MDHEN and CDR2 is SYDVKM. This CDR3 has 15 residues. The V end lost 6 bases, the J end lost 2 bases, and 15 bases lay between the germline ends. CDR3 coding DNA: TGTGCCAGCAGCGGCAGCGGCTATGCCACAGATACGCAGTATTTT. Amino acid sequence: CASSGSGYATDTQYF.

Many counts were recorded for this clonotype. The chain has TRBV7-2 and TRBJ2-5; D is possibly TRBD1 (7 bases). The CDR3 covers 13 residues. Germline CDR1 is SGHTA and CDR2 is FQGNSA. V was trimmed by 3 bases and J by 12 bases, leaving 17 bases between them. CDR3 DNA sequence: TGTGCCAGCAGCTTTGGCGGAGGGGGCGATAAGTACTTC. Amino acids: CASSFGGGGDKYF.

The chain carries TRBV30 and TRBJ1-2, with no clear D. Trimming removed 1 base from V and 0 bases from J, with 3 bases in between. The germline V gene encodes CDR1 GTSNPN and CDR2 SVGIG (reference sequence). The CDR3 has 12 amino acids. Written as DNA, the CDR3 is TGTGCCTGGAGTGGAGCTAACTATGGCTACACCTTC. Its translation is CAWSGANYGYTF.

The chain couples TRBV3-1 to TRBJ2-1; TRBD1 matches at 7 bases. The trim removed 5 bases at V and 9 bases at J, leaving 7 bases unmatched. There are 13 residues in the CDR3. CDR1 is LGHDT, CDR2 YNNKEL, per germline (reference sequence). In nucleotides, the CDR3 is TGTGCCAGCAGCAAAGGCAGGGGGTTTGAGCAGTTCTTC. Protein: CASSKGRGFEQFF.

The gene calls are TRBV15 and TRBJ2-3; no clear D. The CDR3 covers 14 residues. V shed 0 bases and J shed 2 bases, with 6 bases lying between them. Germline CDR1 and CDR2: LNHNV and YYDKDF (reference sequence). The CDR3 sequence: CATSRDPYTDTQYF. CDR3 nucleotide sequence: TGTGCCACCAGCAGAGATCCCTACACAGATACGCAGTATTTT.

The gene calls are TRBV3-1 and TRBJ2-1, with D hard to call. Per the germline V gene, CDR1 is LGHDT and CDR2 is YNNKEL (reference sequence). Between the trimmed V and J ends, which lost 2 bases and 0 bases, there was a span of 11 bases. The CDR3 has 16 residues. The CDR3 is CASSQPISSSYNEQFF. The CDR3 DNA reads as TGTGCCAGCAGCCAACCGATAAGCAGCTCCTACAATGAGCAGTTCTTC.

The rearrangement uses TRBV7-9 and TRBJ2-1; perhaps TRBD2 as D (6 bases). Germline V lookup: CDR1 SEHNR, CDR2 FQNEAQ (reference sequence). CDR3 length equals 14 residues. V lost 0 bases, J lost 8 bases, and 11 bases lay in between. The CDR3 DNA sequence: TGTGCCAGCAGCTTAGCCCGGGGGTTGGATGAGCAGTTCTTC. Its protein product is CASSLARGLDEQFF.

This clonotype was counted between two and nine times. This chain uses TRBV5-1 with TRBJ2-1; 9 bases match TRBD1. The CDR3 has 16 amino acids. Germline CDR1 is SGHRS and CDR2 is YFSETQ. Trimming took 5 bases from V and 0 from J; bases not matched to a gene: 6. CDR3 coding DNA: TGCGCCAGCAGTAAAACAGGGGGCGTCTCCTACAATGAGCAGTTCTTC. Amino acids: CASSKTGGVSYNEQFF.

A few counts support this clonotype. The chain is built from TRBV2 and TRBJ1-2; possible D gene TRBD1, 6 bases. The V gene's germline CDR1 is SNHLY and CDR2 FYNNEI. The CDR3 extends over 18 amino acids. Trimming cost V 8 bases and J 0 bases, with 25 bases left between them. The CDR3 sequence is CASFHSRNREEANYGYTF. In nucleotides, the CDR3 is TGTGCCAGCTTTCATTCGCGGAACAGGGAGGAAGCTAACTATGGCTACACCTTC.

This clonotype was seen more than once but under ten times. The chain couples TRBV9 to TRBJ2-7, with TRBD1 as a possible D gene (7 bases). The germline V and J ends were trimmed by 1 base and 3 bases, with 14 bases remaining between them. The CDR3 runs to 15 residues. CDR1 SGDLS and CDR2 YYNGEE come from the germline V gene. The CDR3 protein is CASSVSPGGGYEQYF. The CDR3 DNA reads as TGTGCCAGCAGCGTAAGTCCAGGGGGAGGCTACGAGCAGTACTTC.

This clonotype has a handful of counts. This sequence joins TRBV6-1 and TRBJ1-2, with 10 bases lining up with TRBD1. The germline V gene encodes CDR1 MNHNS and CDR2 SASEGT. The CDR3 consists of 13 residues. Trimming at V came to 4 bases and at J to 4 bases, leaving 0 bases not matched to a gene. CDR3 sequence: CASSGDRGYGYTF. The CDR3 DNA is TGTGCCAGCAGTGGGGACAGGGGCTATGGCTACACCTTC.

The rearrangement uses TRBV20-1 and TRBJ2-5; D remains ambiguous. Per germline, CDR1 DFQATT and CDR2 SNEGSKA (reference sequence). V was trimmed by 2 bases and J by 5 bases, leaving 6 bases between them. The CDR3 has 11 residues. CDR3 in amino acids: CSARLGETQYF. The DNA of the CDR3 is TGCAGTGCTAGATTGGGCGAGACCCAGTACTTC.

The chain recombines TRBV5-5 with TRBJ1-5, with a weak D call TRBD1 (6 bases). Germline V CDR1 and CDR2: SGHKS, YYEKEE (reference sequence). V lost 4 bases and J 5 bases, leaving 13 bases between the germline ends. The CDR3 extends over 14 amino acids. The DNA of the CDR3 is TGTGCCAGCAGCATAGGACAGTCGCATCAGCCCCAGCATTTT. It yields the protein CASSIGQSHQPQHF. Complete variable domain (other parts from reference TRBV5-5 and TRBJ1-5): DAGVTQSPTHLIKTRGQQVTLRCSPISGHKSVSWYQQVLGQGPQFIFQYYEKEERGRGNFPDRFSARQFPNYSSELNVNALLLGDSALYLCASSIGQSHQPQHFGDGTRLSIL.

This clonotype came up many times. The genes are TRBV7-3 and TRBJ2-1; no clear D gene. Germline V lookup: CDR1 SGHTA, CDR2 FQGTGA. The CDR3 has 14 residues. V was trimmed by 0 bases and J by 1 base, leaving 4 bases between them. The CDR3 nucleotides read TGTGCCAGCAGCTTAACACCTTCCTACAATGAGCAGTTCTTC. Amino acid sequence: CASSLTPSYNEQFF.

Concerning this clonotype: Relative to the germline gene, one junction end is altered; a read error may explain this. The chain has TRBV7-9 and TRBJ2-3; 8 nucleotides align to TRBD2. CDR3 length: 15 amino acids. Germline V CDR1 and CDR2: SEHNR, FQNEAQ (reference sequence). DNA for the CDR3: TGTCCCAGCACCGAACTAGCGGCGGGGACAGATACGCAGTATTTT. It encodes CPSTELAAGTDTQYF.

This clonotype was recorded a few times. The chain is built from TRBV7-2 and TRBJ2-7; 14 bases map to TRBD2. Germline assignment: CDR1 SGHTA and CDR2 FQGNSA. This CDR3 is built from 14 residues. Germline trimming cut 4 bases from V and 6 bases from J; bases unmatched to any gene: 2. CDR3 protein: CASSWGLAGAEQYF. CDR3 nucleotide sequence: TGTGCCAGCAGCTGGGGACTAGCGGGAGCCGAGCAGTACTTC.

Many counts were recorded for this clonotype. J is TRBJ1-1 and V is TRBV3-1; D unresolved. CDR3 length equals 14 residues. Germline V gene lookup returns CDR1 LGHDT and CDR2 YNNKEL (reference sequence). V was clipped by 1 base and J by 4 bases, with 10 bases between them. The CDR3 nucleotides read TGTGCCAGCAGCCAAGTTGTCGGAGGCACTGAAGCTTTCTTT. The encoded protein is CASSQVVGGTEAFF.

This clonotype showed up just a few times. This chain links TRBV11-3 with TRBJ1-3; D uncertain. The V end lost 5 bases, the J end lost 2 bases, and 10 bases lay between the germline ends. CDR3 length equals 14 residues. Germline V gives CDR1 SGHNT, CDR2 YENEEA. The CDR3 region is CASSRGLTGNTIYF. The CDR3 nucleotides read TGTGCCAGCAGCCGAGGCCTAACTGGAAACACCATATATTTT.

The gene calls are TRBV20-1 and TRBJ2-7, with 9 bases matching TRBD1. Trimming took 1 base from V and 5 from J; bases not matched to a gene: 6. Germline assignment: CDR1 DFQATT and CDR2 SNEGSKA (reference sequence). This CDR3 has 14 residues. The CDR3 DNA follows: TGCAGTGCTAGAGGACAGGGGGTTAGCAACGAGCAGTACTTC. Translating it yields CSARGQGVSNEQYF.

The table lists this clonotype with a few counts. The chain is built from TRBV11-3 and TRBJ2-1; 7 nucleotides match TRBD2. The CDR3 has 15 amino acids. The trim removed 4 bases at V and 1 base at J, leaving 4 bases unmatched. From germline, CDR1 is SGHNT and CDR2 YENEEA. CDR3 nucleotides: TGTGCCAGCAGCTCAGGGCGGGGGTCCTACAATGAGCAGTTCTTC. Translated, it gives CASSSGRGSYNEQFF.

In its sample, this clonotype was seen many times. The rearrangement links TRBV28 to TRBJ1-4; unclear D gene. CDR1 and CDR2 from the germline V gene are MDHEN and SYDVKM. V gave up 8 bases and J gave up 8 bases, with 9 bases separating them. This CDR3 has 11 residues. The CDR3 is CASGTIEKLFF. The CDR3 DNA is TGTGCCAGCGGCACGATCGAAAAACTGTTTTTT.

The J gene is TRBJ2-5, the V gene TRBV3-1; unclear D gene. The CDR3 has 11 residues. Germline V gene lookup returns CDR1 LGHDT and CDR2 YNNKEL (reference sequence). V was trimmed by 2 bases and J by 6 bases, leaving 4 bases between them. The CDR3 sequence is CASSQFKTQYF. The CDR3 region has the DNA TGTGCCAGCAGCCAATTCAAGACCCAGTACTTC.

This clonotype was seen more than once but under ten times. The CDR3 nucleotides read TGTGCCAGCAGCCCCCGGTGGCCCGGGACAGGGGGCGAAAAACTGTTTTTT. This translates into CASSPRWPGTGGEKLFF. The chain is built from TRBV3-1 and TRBJ1-4, with 12 bases identical to TRBD1. The CDR3 has 17 amino acids. The germline V gene encodes CDR1 LGHDT and CDR2 YNNKEL (reference sequence). V lost 4 bases, J lost 8 bases, and 11 bases stayed unmatched. The full variable domain, in which reference TRBV3-1 and TRBJ1-4 provide the parts outside the CDR3, is DTAVSQTPKYLVTQMGNDKSIKCEQNLGHDTMYWYKQDSKKFLKIMFSYNNKELIINETVPNRFSPKSPDKAHLNLHINSLELGDSAVYFCASSPRWPGTGGEKLFFGSGTQLSVL.

The rearrangement uses TRBV20-1 and TRBJ2-3, with 8 positions matching TRBD2. V gave up 4 bases and J gave up 1 base; unmatched junction bases: 10. This CDR3 has 16 amino acids. Germline V gene lookup returns CDR1 DFQATT and CDR2 SNEGSKA (reference sequence). As DNA, the CDR3 is TGCAGTGCTACCCTTCCGACTAGCGTGCGCACAGATACGCAGTATTTT. Encoded protein: CSATLPTSVRTDTQYF.

This clonotype was observed at least ten times. This CDR3 reads CASTNYHNEQFF. In DNA form, the CDR3 reads TGTGCCAGCACCAACTACCACAATGAGCAGTTCTTC. The rearrangement links TRBV2 to TRBJ2-1; no definite D call. V was pared by 7 bases and J by 5 bases, with 9 bases between. Germline V gene data show CDR1 as SNHLY and CDR2 as FYNNEI. This CDR3 is 12 amino acids long.